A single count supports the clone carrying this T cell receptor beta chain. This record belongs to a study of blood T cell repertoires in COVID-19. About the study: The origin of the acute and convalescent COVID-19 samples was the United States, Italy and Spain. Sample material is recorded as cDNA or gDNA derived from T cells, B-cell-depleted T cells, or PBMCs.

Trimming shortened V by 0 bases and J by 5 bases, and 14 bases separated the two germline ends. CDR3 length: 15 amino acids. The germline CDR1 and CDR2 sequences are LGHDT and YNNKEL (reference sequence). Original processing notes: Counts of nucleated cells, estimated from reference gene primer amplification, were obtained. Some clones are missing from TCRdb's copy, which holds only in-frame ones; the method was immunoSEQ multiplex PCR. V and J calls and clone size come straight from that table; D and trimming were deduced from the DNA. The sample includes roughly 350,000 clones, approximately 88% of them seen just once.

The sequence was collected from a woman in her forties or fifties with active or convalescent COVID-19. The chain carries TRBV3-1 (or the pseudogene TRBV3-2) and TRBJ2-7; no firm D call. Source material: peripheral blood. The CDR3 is CASSQDGRSVHEQYF. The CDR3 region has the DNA TGTGCCAGCAGCCAAGACGGCCGGAGTGTCCACGAGCAGTACTTC.